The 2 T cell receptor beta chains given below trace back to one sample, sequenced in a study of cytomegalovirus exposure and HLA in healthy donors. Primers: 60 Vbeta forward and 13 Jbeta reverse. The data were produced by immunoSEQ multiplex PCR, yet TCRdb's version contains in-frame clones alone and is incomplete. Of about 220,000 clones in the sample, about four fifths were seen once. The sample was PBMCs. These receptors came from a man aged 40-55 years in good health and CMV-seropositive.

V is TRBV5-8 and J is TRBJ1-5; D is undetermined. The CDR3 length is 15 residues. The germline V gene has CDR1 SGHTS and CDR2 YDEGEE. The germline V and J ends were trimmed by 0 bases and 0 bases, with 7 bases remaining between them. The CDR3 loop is CASSLGLDSNQPQHF. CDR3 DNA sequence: TGTGCCAGCAGCTTGGGACTAGATAGCAATCAGCCCCAGCATTTT.

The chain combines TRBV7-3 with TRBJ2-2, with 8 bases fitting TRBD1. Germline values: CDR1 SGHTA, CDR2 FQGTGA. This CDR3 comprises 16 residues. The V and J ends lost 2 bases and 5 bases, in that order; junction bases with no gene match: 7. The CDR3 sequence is CASSLVGGQGTGELFF. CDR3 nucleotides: TGTGCCAGCAGCTTAGTAGGCGGACAGGGAACCGGGGAGCTGTTTTTT.